Below are 16 T cell receptor beta chains sequenced from a single sample in a study of T cells in Graves' hyperthyroidism and ophthalmopathy. Template material for amplifying TCR beta CDR3 regions consisted of RNA transcripts. Using the HTBI primer set, a first-round RT-PCR was run on the TCR CDR3. TCRdb re-analysed the multiplex PCR reads in MiXCR, keeping a single row per CDR3 protein. The sample includes approximately 690,000 distinct CDR3 sequences, 20% to 25% of them seen just once. The sequenced sample was blood. Receptor source: a man aged 25-40 years with Graves' ophthalmopathy.

This clonotype has just a few counts. A much larger clonotype is one base distant, so this may be a read error. V is TRBV28 and J is TRBJ2-1; 10 bases agree with TRBD2. The length of the CDR3 is 16 residues. Germline V gives CDR1 MDHEN, CDR2 SYDVKM. The CDR3 DNA reads TGTACCAGCAGTCGGACTAGCGGAAACTCCTACAATGAGCAGTTCTTC. This encodes CTSSRTSGNSYNEQFF. The full variable domain, with the rest looked up from reference TRBV28 and TRBJ2-1, is DVKVTQSSRYLVKRTGEKVFLECVQDMDHENMFWYRQDPGLGLRLIYFSYDVKMKEKGDIPEGYSVSREKKERFSLILESASTNQTSMYLCTSSRTSGNSYNEQFFGPGTRLTVL.

There are many counts of this clonotype. The chain is built from TRBV24-1 and TRBJ2-3; tentatively, D is TRBD1 (6 bases). The germline CDR1 and CDR2 sequences are KGHDR and SFDVKD. Trimming took off 5 bases at V and 0 bases at J, with 14 bases between the two ends. This CDR3 has 16 residues. The CDR3 DNA sequence: TGTGCCACCAGTGCGGACGGGACACCAAGCACAGATACGCAGTATTTT. This translates into CATSADGTPSTDTQYF.

To note about this clonotype: One end of the junction varies from germline; a read error may be responsible. J is TRBJ2-2 and V is TRBV7-3, with D tentatively TRBD2 (6 bases). Germline CDR1 and CDR2: SGHTA and FQGTGA. This CDR3 region has 14 residues. This chain's CDR3 is CASSPSRVTGGLFF. The CDR3 coding sequence is TGTGCCAGCAGCCCTAGCAGAGTCACCGGGGGGCTGTTTTTT.

This clonotype has more than one count but fewer than ten. The J gene is TRBJ1-1, the V gene TRBV2, with 7 nucleotides matching TRBD1. The CDR3 has 14 residues. The trim removed 6 bases at V and 1 base at J, leaving 5 bases unmatched. The germline gives CDR1 SNHLY, CDR2 FYNNEI. CDR3 amino acids: CASRKTGENTEAFF. The CDR3 DNA reads as TGTGCCAGCAGGAAAACAGGGGAGAACACTGAAGCTTTCTTT.

The chain carries TRBV5-6 and TRBJ1-1; D remains unclear. CDR1 is SGHDT and CDR2 is YYEEEE in the germline V gene. Trimming cost V 6 bases and J 0 bases, with 15 bases left between them. The CDR3 contains 15 residues. The CDR3 DNA reads as TGTGCCAGCAACCCCCCCGGAGACATGAACACTGAAGCTTTCTTT. Translating it yields CASNPPGDMNTEAFF.

The rearrangement uses TRBV20-1 and TRBJ1-6; 7 nucleotides line up with TRBD1. Germline V gene lookup returns CDR1 DFQATT and CDR2 SNEGSKA (reference sequence). This CDR3 comprises 16 residues. The junction had 3 bases not matched to a gene; V was cut back by 0 bases and J by 1 base. The CDR3 DNA reads as TGCAGTGCTAGAGATGACAGGGATTCCTATAATTCACCCCTCCACTTT. This encodes CSARDDRDSYNSPLHF.

V is TRBV5-1 and J is TRBJ2-1; TRBD1 agrees at 8 bases. Losses at the gene ends were 8 bases for V and 5 bases for J; bases not matched to a gene: 6. CDR1 and CDR2 from the germline V gene are SGHRS and YFSETQ. This CDR3 region has 13 residues. In DNA, the CDR3 is TGCGCCAGAACGGCAGGGGGCCACAATGAGCAGTTCTTC. Translated: CARTAGGHNEQFF.

This clonotype was recorded many times. The chain has TRBV18 and TRBJ2-7; either TRBD1 or TRBD2 may fit D (5 bases each). Germline V gene sequence: CDR1 KGHSH, CDR2 LQKENI. The CDR3 sequence is 15 residues long. Between the trimmed V and J ends, which lost 0 bases and 2 bases, there was a span of 11 bases. CDR3 in amino acids: CASSPPMGVAYEQYF. CDR3 DNA: TGTGCCAGCTCACCACCGATGGGGGTAGCCTACGAGCAGTACTTC.

This clonotype showed up just a few times. The chain is built from TRBV20-1 and TRBJ1-5; perhaps TRBD1 as D (5 bases). This CDR3 has 14 amino acids. V was pared by 1 base and J by 7 bases, with 14 bases between. Germline V CDR1 and CDR2: DFQATT, SNEGSKA (reference sequence). Here the CDR3 reads CSARGGTREQPQHF. The CDR3 DNA reads as TGCAGTGCTAGAGGGGGGACCAGAGAACAGCCCCAGCATTTT.

The chain has TRBV3-2 and TRBJ1-1; the table's D gene call, TRBD1, was not cross checked with the DNA. TRBV3-2 is marked as a pseudogene. The CDR3 is 15 residues long. CDR3: CASSQATGQNTEAFF. The CDR3 DNA follows: TGTGCCAGCAGCCAAGCGACAGGGCAGAACACTGAAGCTTTCTTT.

This clonotype has only a few counts. The chain recombines TRBV5-1 with TRBJ1-4, with 10 bases identical to TRBD1. Germline loops: CDR1 SGHRS, CDR2 YFSETQ. This CDR3 region has 15 residues. Losses at the gene ends were 1 base for V and 8 bases for J; bases not matched to a gene: 5. In DNA, the CDR3 is TGCGCCAGCAGCTTGCAGACAGGGGGCAGCGAAAAACTGTTTTTT. Translated: CASSLQTGGSEKLFF.

Turning to this clonotype: Germline and junction disagree at one end, which may indicate a read error. The chain links TRBV28 to TRBJ2-7; 7 bases agree with TRBD2. The V gene's germline CDR1 is MDHEN and CDR2 SYDVKM. The CDR3 has 18 residues. CDR3: CASSQELLGGQREGEQYF. The CDR3, as DNA: TGCGCCAGCAGCCAAGAGTTGTTAGGCGGCCAGCGGGAAGGAGAGCAGTACTTC.

The chain uses TRBV4-1 and TRBJ1-2; perhaps TRBD1 as D (5 bases). Germline V CDR1 and CDR2: MGHRA, YSYEKL. The CDR3 runs to 15 residues. The V end was cut by 1 base, the J end by 7 bases, with 16 bases between. Written as DNA, the CDR3 is TGCGCCAGCAGCCAAGCCACCCTGGTGGGGGGTGGCTACACCTTC. This sequence encodes CASSQATLVGGGYTF.

Many counts were recorded for this clonotype. V gene TRBV28 combines with J gene TRBJ2-7; D is perhaps TRBD1 (6 bases). The CDR3 loop spans 14 amino acids. Germline assignment: CDR1 MDHEN and CDR2 SYDVKM. V lost 2 bases and J 5 bases, leaving 13 bases between the germline ends. CDR3 in DNA: TGTGCCAGCAGTTTAGGACAGCAGATCCACGAGCAGTACTTC. Translation gives CASSLGQQIHEQYF.

This chain joins TRBV10-3 and TRBJ2-1, with D possibly matching TRBD2 (6 bases). This CDR3 region has 16 residues. Germline CDR1 ENHRY, CDR2 SYGVKD. With 2 bases removed from V and 1 base from J, the gap between germline ends came to 12 bases. CDR3 DNA sequence: TGTGCCATCAGTGAGCAGGCGGCGGGGTCCTACAATGAGCAGTTCTTC. Its protein is CAISEQAAGSYNEQFF.

CDR3: CASSPRDEGPDTQYF. The CDR3 coding sequence is TGTGCCAGCAGCCCCCGAGACGAGGGCCCAGATACGCAGTATTTT. V gene TRBV7-9 combines with J gene TRBJ2-3; a weak D match, TRBD2 (5 bases). Germline V gives CDR1 SEHNR, CDR2 FQNEAQ (reference sequence). The CDR3 extends over 15 amino acids. Trimming pared 5 bases from V and 4 bases from J, leaving 16 bases between.